These 5 T cell receptor beta chains originate from one sample sequenced in a study of CD8+ T cells in alopecia areata. It was cDNA, reverse transcribed from extracted RNA, that served as the sequencing template. Profiled with immunoSEQ multiplex PCR; TCRdb holds only in-frame clones, not every one. The table lists approximately 13,000 clones, 58% of them singletons, with 3% to 4.5% in the top ten. CD4+ cells from about 5 patients underwent sorting into CD25+CD127- cells. The specimen was CD4+ Tregs sorted from blood. Every receptor here comes from a human donor with alopecia areata.

This clone is large (0.1 to 1%) by share. This chain joins TRBV14 and TRBJ1-1, with D unresolved. CDR1 and CDR2 from the germline V gene are SGHDN and FVKESK. The CDR3 is 11 residues long. V lost 6 bases to trimming and J lost 7 bases, with 9 bases between them. CDR3 bases: TGTGCCAGCAGTCCAGTTTTTGAAGCTTTCTTT. Protein product: CASSPVFEAFF.

This clone was detected once. CDR3 residues: CASSLTGSGNEKLFF. As DNA, the CDR3 is TGCGCCAGCAGCCTAACAGGGTCTGGGAATGAAAAACTGTTTTTT. The chain carries TRBV5-1 and TRBJ1-4, with D maybe TRBD1 (6 bases). This CDR3 region has 15 residues. The germline V gene encodes CDR1 SGHRS and CDR2 YFSETQ. V was clipped by 4 bases and J by 5 bases, with 15 bases between them.

This clone has only a few counts. The chain couples TRBV6-1 to TRBJ1-5, with a possible D match to TRBD1 (6 bases). The CDR3 covers 14 residues. Deletions cut 4 bases from V and 6 bases from J, with 13 bases between. Germline V CDR1 and CDR2: MNHNS, SASEGT. CDR3 protein: CASSGGGLVQPQHF. The CDR3 DNA reads as TGTGCCAGCAGTGGGGGGGGGCTGGTTCAGCCCCAGCATTTT.

The chain carries TRBV19 and TRBJ2-7; the match to TRBD1 covers 7 bases. This CDR3 spans 15 amino acids. The J segment lost 3 bases and the V segment lost 6 bases, leaving 11 bases of the junction unmatched. The germline gives CDR1 LNHDA, CDR2 SQIVND (reference sequence). The CDR3 sequence: CASRPAGGSFYEQYF. DNA for the CDR3: TGTGCCAGTAGACCCGCAGGGGGTTCTTTCTACGAGCAGTACTTC.

This clone occurred once. The chain combines TRBV7-3 with TRBJ2-3; D unclear. Looked up from germline, CDR1 is SGHTA and CDR2 is FQGTGA. The CDR3 is 16 residues long. Trimming took off 2 bases at V and 0 bases at J, with 12 bases between the two ends. The CDR3 nucleotides read TGTGCCAGCAGCTTAGACCCATTCGCTAGCACAGATACGCAGTATTTT. Amino acid sequence: CASSLDPFASTDTQYF.